These 28 T cell receptor beta chains share one sample of origin, sequenced in a study of vaccination and CD4 T cells after COVID-19. Stated treatment: approximately 9-day PBMC culture with coronavirus spike peptide pools or control peptides (ViraFEST assay). The Oncomine TCR Beta short-read assay generated sequence data from the DNA of cultured CD4+ T cells. TCRdb fed the PCR reads into MiXCR, producing one record per CDR3 protein. The sample has over 3,500 distinct CDR3 sequences, less than 25% seen once. No antigen is known for these receptors. Sequenced input: CD4+ T cells from blood, cultured in vitro. All receptors derive from a human donor who had recovered from COVID-19.

In its sample, this clonotype was seen a few times. J is TRBJ2-1 and V is TRBV11-3, with 7 bases that match TRBD2. This CDR3 has 12 amino acids. V lost 5 bases, J lost 10 bases, and 5 bases stayed unmatched. From germline, CDR1 is SGHNT and CDR2 YENEEA. The CDR3, as DNA: TGTGCCAGCAGCGGCCGGGAGGCAGAGCAGTTCTTC. This codes for CASSGREAEQFF. The variable domain in full, completed from reference TRBV11-3 and TRBJ2-1, reads EAGVVQSPRYKIIEKKQPVAFWCNPISGHNTLYWYLQNLGQGPELLIRYENEEAVDDSQLPKDRFSAERLKGVDSTLKIQPAELGDSAVYLCASSGREAEQFFGPGTRLTVL.

The chain is built from TRBV4-1 and TRBJ2-3, with D unresolved. Germline lookup yields CDR1 MGHRA and CDR2 YSYEKL. Trimming took off 3 bases at V and 0 bases at J, with 10 bases between the two ends. The CDR3 totals 15 residues. Here the CDR3 DNA reads TGCGCCAGCAGCCATGACGGTCTGAGCACAGATACGCAGTATTTT. The encoded protein is CASSHDGLSTDTQYF.

V usage is TRBV30 and J usage is TRBJ2-7, with 8 bases aligning to TRBD1. Trimming at V came to 3 bases and at J to 5 bases, leaving 6 bases not matched to a gene. The CDR3 runs to 13 residues. CDR1 and CDR2 from the germline V gene are GTSNPN and SVGIG (reference sequence). This chain's CDR3 is CAWSDRGFDEQYF. The CDR3 nucleotides are TGTGCCTGGAGCGACAGGGGCTTTGACGAGCAGTACTTC.

This chain uses TRBV18 with TRBJ1-2, with TRBD1 matching over 10 bases. Germline-derived CDR1 and CDR2 are KGHSH and LQKENI. CDR3 size: 14 residues. The V and J ends lost 3 bases and 5 bases, in that order; junction bases with no gene match: 3. In DNA, the CDR3 is TGTGCCAGCTCACCCGGGACAGGGGCGTATGGCTACACCTTC. As protein: CASSPGTGAYGYTF.

The chain is built from TRBV20-1 and TRBJ1-3, with a weak D call TRBD1 (5 bases). The V gene lost 3 bases and the J gene lost 1 base, with 13 bases spanning the gap. The germline gives CDR1 DFQATT, CDR2 SNEGSKA (reference sequence). The CDR3 consists of 15 residues. This CDR3 reads CSASFRAGSGNTIYF. The CDR3 DNA follows: TGCAGTGCTAGTTTTAGGGCAGGGTCTGGAAACACCATATATTTT.

This chain connects TRBV30 to TRBJ1-1, with TRBD1 as a possible D gene (6 bases). Germline V gene sequence: CDR1 GTSNPN, CDR2 SVGIG (reference sequence). The CDR3 contains 14 residues. Trimming pared 4 bases from V and 3 bases from J, leaving 15 bases between. DNA for the CDR3: TGTGCCTGGACAGGGGCCCCATGGGACACTGAAGCTTTCTTT. It translates to CAWTGAPWDTEAFF.

The chain employs TRBV2 and TRBJ2-7; perhaps TRBD2 as D (6 bases). From germline, CDR1 is SNHLY and CDR2 FYNNEI. This CDR3 spans 15 amino acids. V gave up 7 bases and J gave up 4 bases, with 20 bases separating them. As DNA, the CDR3 is TGTGCCAGCACCCCGGGACTCACACCGGGATACGAGCAGTACTTC. This sequence encodes CASTPGLTPGYEQYF.

The rearrangement uses TRBV20-1 and TRBJ1-5, with D perhaps TRBD1 (5 bases). The germline V and J ends were trimmed by 4 bases and 0 bases, with 13 bases remaining between them. The germline gives CDR1 DFQATT, CDR2 SNEGSKA (reference sequence). The CDR3 consists of 15 residues. The CDR3 sequence: CSATDSPYSNQPQHF. Written as DNA, the CDR3 is TGCAGTGCTACCGACAGCCCTTATAGCAATCAGCCCCAGCATTTT.

This clonotype has a handful of counts. This sequence joins TRBV30 and TRBJ2-7, with TRBD1 matching 7 bases. Trimming at V came to 0 bases and at J to 7 bases, leaving 9 bases not matched to a gene. Germline CDR1 GTSNPN, CDR2 SVGIG (reference sequence). The CDR3 loop spans 14 amino acids. For the CDR3, the DNA is TGTGCCTGGAGTGTACTCGACAGGGCACAGGAGCAGTACTTC. It yields the protein CAWSVLDRAQEQYF.

This clonotype was detected a few times. CDR3 nucleotide sequence: TGTGCCACCAGCAGTCCCTCCAGGGGGTTCACAGATACGCAGTATTTT. Residues: CATSSPSRGFTDTQYF. The V gene is TRBV15, the J gene TRBJ2-3, with 7 bases matching TRBD1. The CDR3 is 16 amino acids. V gave up 3 bases and J gave up 2 bases; unmatched junction bases: 8. In germline, CDR1 is LNHNV, CDR2 YYDKDF (reference sequence). Variable domain in full (rest from reference TRBV15 and TRBJ2-3): DAMVIQNPRYQVTQFGKPVTLSCSQTLNHNVMYWYQQKSSQAPKLLFHYYDKDFNNEADTPDNFQSRRPNTSFCFLDIRSPGLGDTAMYLCATSSPSRGFTDTQYFGPGTRLTVL.

This clonotype was counted only a few times. The chain links TRBV7-2 to TRBJ2-7; D is possibly TRBD2 (6 bases). The CDR3 consists of 14 residues. Germline assignment: CDR1 SGHTA and CDR2 FQGNSA. V was pared by 5 bases and J by 3 bases, with 14 bases between. The CDR3 protein is CASSARLVSYEQYF. The DNA for the CDR3 is TGTGCCAGCAGCGCTCGACTAGTTAGCTACGAGCAGTACTTC.

The gene calls are TRBV6-1 and TRBJ2-7; 7 nucleotides match TRBD1. The CDR3 covers 15 residues. Looked up from germline, CDR1 is MNHNS and CDR2 is SASEGT. V was clipped by 5 bases and J by 1 base; unmatched bases: 8. CDR3 sequence: CASSTGTASSYEQYF. CDR3 in DNA: TGTGCCAGCAGTACCGGGACAGCAAGTTCCTACGAGCAGTACTTC.

This clonotype turned up a few times. The chain carries TRBV7-9 and TRBJ1-1, with D unclear. V was shortened by 1 base and J by 1 base, with 4 bases between the two germline ends. Germline V gene lookup returns CDR1 SEHNR and CDR2 FQNEAQ (reference sequence). This CDR3 comprises 13 residues. CDR3 bases: TGTGCCAGCAGCTTAGAAGGGAACACTGAAGCTTTCTTT. Its protein product is CASSLEGNTEAFF.

The table lists this clonotype with a few counts. The rearrangement links TRBV7-2 to TRBJ1-1, with unresolved D. V shed 3 bases and J shed 7 bases, with 6 bases lying between them. CDR1 and CDR2 (germline): SGHTA, FQGNSA. The CDR3 contains 11 residues. The CDR3 reads CASSFNFEAFF. CDR3 bases: TGTGCCAGCAGCTTTAATTTTGAAGCTTTCTTT. The full variable domain, its missing parts supplied by reference TRBV7-2 and TRBJ1-1, is GAGVSQSPSNKVTEKGKDVELRCDPISGHTALYWYRQSLGQGLEFLIYFQGNSAPDKSGLPSDRFSAERTGGSVSTLTIQRTQQEDSAVYLCASSFNFEAFFGQGTRLTVV.

The rearrangement joins TRBV19 to TRBJ2-5; 15 bases are a match to TRBD2. Trimming cost V 10 bases and J 5 bases; bases outside gene matches: 8. The CDR3 runs to 15 residues. Germline-derived CDR1 and CDR2 are LNHDA and SQIVND (reference sequence). The CDR3 here is CATGTSGGPVETQYF. As DNA, the CDR3 is TGTGCCACCGGGACTAGCGGGGGGCCGGTGGAGACCCAGTACTTC.

This clonotype is large (0.1 to 1%) by share. The chain links TRBV2 to TRBJ1-2, with TRBD1 identical over 7 bases. V lost 4 bases, J lost 4 bases, and 3 bases stayed unmatched. CDR1 and CDR2 from the germline V gene are SNHLY and FYNNEI. The CDR3 totals 13 residues. CDR3 loop: CASSGTGFYGYTF. The DNA for the CDR3 is TGTGCCAGCAGTGGGACAGGATTCTATGGCTACACCTTC.

This clonotype counts as medium-sized. The chain combines TRBV6-5 with TRBJ1-2; a weak D match, TRBD1 (5 bases). V lost 2 bases and J 7 bases, leaving 11 bases between the germline ends. Looked up from germline, CDR1 is MNHEY and CDR2 is SVGAGI. The CDR3 consists of 13 residues. This CDR3 reads CASSYMGRSGYTF. In nucleotides, the CDR3 is TGTGCCAGCAGTTACATGGGGCGGAGTGGCTACACCTTC.

This clonotype is classed as medium-sized (0.01 to 0.1%). The junction does not match germline at one end; this may be a read error. This chain links TRBV27 with TRBJ2-6; TRBD2 matches 8 bases. The CDR3 has 12 residues. Germline CDR1 and CDR2: MNHEY and SMNVEV (reference sequence). CDR3 sequence: CASSRGGNVLTF. CDR3 DNA sequence: TGTGCCAGCAGCCGGGGGGGCAACGTCCTGACTTTC.

In its sample, this clonotype ranks as medium-sized. This chain uses TRBV30 with TRBJ1-6; D not certain. There are 13 residues in the CDR3. Trimming took off 1 base at V and 15 bases at J, with 16 bases between the two ends. Germline CDR1 is GTSNPN and CDR2 is SVGIG (reference sequence). DNA for the CDR3: TGTGCCTGGAGTGCGGCGGGGAAGAGTGACCTCCACTTT. Encoded protein: CAWSAAGKSDLHF.

The chain links TRBV19 to TRBJ1-1, with D unresolved. V lost 1 base, J lost 0 bases, and 12 bases lay in between. Germline-derived CDR1 and CDR2 are LNHDA and SQIVND (reference sequence). The CDR3 spans 16 residues. The CDR3 is CASSIAARRVNTEAFF. CDR3 coding DNA: TGTGCCAGTAGTATAGCAGCGCGGCGAGTGAACACTGAAGCTTTCTTT.

This clonotype is large (0.1 to 1%) within its sample. This chain connects TRBV20-1 to TRBJ1-4, with D possibly TRBD1 on 5 matching bases. Trimming pared 1 base from V and 10 bases from J, leaving 10 bases between. The germline gives CDR1 DFQATT, CDR2 SNEGSKA (reference sequence). This CDR3 comprises 12 residues. CDR3 amino acids: CSARGGPGKLFF. In DNA form, the CDR3 reads TGCAGTGCTAGAGGGGGCCCCGGAAAACTGTTTTTT.

The table lists this clonotype with a few counts. V usage is TRBV20-1 and J usage is TRBJ2-5; a possible D gene is TRBD2 (7 bases). CDR1 is DFQATT, CDR2 SNEGSKA, per germline (reference sequence). The CDR3 extends over 13 amino acids. Trimming left V 3 bases short and J 5 bases short, with 13 bases between. CDR3 nucleotide sequence: TGCAGTGCTAGTCGGGGGGCCTGGGAGACCCAGTACTTC. Encoded protein: CSASRGAWETQYF.

Here the CDR3 DNA reads TGTGCCAGCAGTGTCGGCCTGCTTTCTACCGGGGAGCTGTTTTTT. It codes for CASSVGLLSTGELFF. The chain carries TRBV6-1 and TRBJ2-2; no clear D gene. V was trimmed by 4 bases and J by 5 bases, leaving 14 bases between them. Germline CDR1 MNHNS, CDR2 SASEGT. The CDR3 has 15 residues.

A few counts support this clonotype. The V gene is TRBV30, the J gene TRBJ2-1; D ambiguous. This CDR3 has 11 amino acids. CDR1 is GTSNPN, CDR2 SVGIG, per germline (reference sequence). The V end lost 1 base, the J end lost 6 bases, and 4 bases lay between the germline ends. This chain's CDR3 is CAWSALNEQFF. The CDR3 nucleotides read TGTGCCTGGAGTGCTCTCAATGAGCAGTTCTTC.

By proportion, this clonotype is large. This chain links TRBV20-1 with TRBJ1-2; the match to TRBD1 covers 7 bases. Trimming removed 6 bases from V and 4 bases from J; junction bases left unmatched: 2. This CDR3 is 11 amino acids long. Per germline, CDR1 DFQATT and CDR2 SNEGSKA (reference sequence). In DNA, the CDR3 is TGCAGTGCCGGGACAGCCTATGGCTACACCTTC. This codes for CSAGTAYGYTF.

The gene calls are TRBV5-5 and TRBJ2-2; TRBD1 agrees at 11 bases. CDR3 length: 16 residues. Trimming at V came to 5 bases and at J to 1 base, leaving 4 bases not matched to a gene. Looked up from germline, CDR1 is SGHKS and CDR2 is YYEKEE (reference sequence). The CDR3 sequence is CASRYGTGGNTGELFF. The CDR3 DNA sequence: TGTGCCAGCAGATATGGGACAGGGGGGAACACCGGGGAGCTGTTTTTT.

J is TRBJ1-2 and V is TRBV4-1; D is possibly TRBD1 (6 bases). Trimming removed 0 bases at V and 7 bases at J, with 9 bases between. This CDR3 comprises 13 residues. Per germline, CDR1 MGHRA and CDR2 YSYEKL. CDR3 region: CASSQDFRGGYTF. The CDR3 bases are TGCGCCAGCAGCCAAGATTTCAGGGGTGGCTACACCTTC.

The chain employs TRBV7-9 and TRBJ2-2; D might be TRBD1 (5 bases). Germline assignment: CDR1 SEHNR and CDR2 FQNEAQ (reference sequence). The CDR3 length is 15 residues. V gave up 2 bases and J gave up 3 bases, with 10 bases separating them. CDR3 DNA sequence: TGTGCCAGCAGCTTACAGGGTTCGGACACCGGGGAGCTGTTTTTT. Its translation: CASSLQGSDTGELFF.